This is a list of T cell receptor beta chains from one sample in a study of shared clonotypes between healthy human individuals. Produced via immunoSEQ multiplex PCR; TCRdb's table is partial and in-frame only. The sample has roughly 590,000 clones, 95% to 96% seen once. Sequenced input: naive CD8+ T cells sorted from blood. The receptors stem from a woman aged 25 to 39 in good health. The CDR3 runs from the conserved cysteine through the conserved F or W. A D gene is named only where the DNA matches it firmly. Clone size is shown for a subset of rows, as once, few, many or a class of expanded clone.

abundance,j_gene,v_gene,len,d_gene,CDR3nt,CDR3aa
NA,TRBJ2-2,TRBV19,17,NA,TGTGCCAGTAGTATAGATCAGGGTTCAGCGAACACCGGGGAGCTGTTTTTT,CASSIDQGSANTGELFF
NA,TRBJ2-1,TRBV2,16,TRBD2,TGTGCCAGCAGTTCGTGGACTAGCGGGGAACGCAATGAGCAGTTCTTC,CASSSWTSGERNEQFF
NA,TRBJ1-5,TRBV28,16,TRBD1,TGTGCCAGCAGTTTCACAGGGGGCGGAAGCAATCAGCCCCAGCATTTT,CASSFTGGGSNQPQHF
NA,TRBJ1-2,TRBV19,13,TRBD1,TGTGCCAGTAGATCAGGGGGCAACTATGGCTACACCTTC,CASRSGGNYGYTF
NA,TRBJ2-7,TRBV5-4,14,NA,TGTGCCAGCAGCTTGAACGGTAGGTCCTACGAGCAGTACTTC,CASSLNGRSYEQYF
NA,TRBJ2-7,TRBV5-8,14,NA,TGTGCCAGCAGCCCCAACGCCGGATCCTACGAGCAGTACTTC,CASSPNAGSYEQYF
once,TRBJ2-7,TRBV5-1,14,TRBD1,TGCGCCAGCAAACCGGGACAGGACTCCTACGAGCAGTACTTC,CASKPGQDSYEQYF
NA,TRBJ2-1,TRBV30,12,NA,TGTGCCTGGAGTGTCAGCTTAAATGAGCAGTTCTTC,CAWSVSLNEQFF
NA,TRBJ2-3,TRBV29-1,15,TRBD1,TGCAGCATCACGACAGGGGGAGGATTTGCAGATACGCAGTATTTT,CSITTGGGFADTQYF
NA,TRBJ2-7,TRBV27,15,NA,TGTGCCAGCAGTCCTCCGGGACGGGGAACCTACGAGCAGTACTTC,CASSPPGRGTYEQYF
NA,TRBJ2-1,TRBV28,15,TRBD1,TGTGCCAGCAGTCCGCCGGGACAGGGGGTCAATGAGCAGTTCTTC,CASSPPGQGVNEQFF
few,TRBJ2-7,TRBV7-9,13,NA,TGTGCCAGCAGCTTAGGTCCTCGAAGCGAGCAGTACTTC,CASSLGPRSEQYF
NA,TRBJ2-7,TRBV30,13,TRBD1,TGTGCCTGGAACCGACAGGGTATCTACGAGCAGTACTTC,CAWNRQGIYEQYF
NA,TRBJ2-7,TRBV7-9,14,NA,TGTGCCAGCAGCTTAGGGGGCGAGTCCTACGAGCAGTACTTC,CASSLGGESYEQYF